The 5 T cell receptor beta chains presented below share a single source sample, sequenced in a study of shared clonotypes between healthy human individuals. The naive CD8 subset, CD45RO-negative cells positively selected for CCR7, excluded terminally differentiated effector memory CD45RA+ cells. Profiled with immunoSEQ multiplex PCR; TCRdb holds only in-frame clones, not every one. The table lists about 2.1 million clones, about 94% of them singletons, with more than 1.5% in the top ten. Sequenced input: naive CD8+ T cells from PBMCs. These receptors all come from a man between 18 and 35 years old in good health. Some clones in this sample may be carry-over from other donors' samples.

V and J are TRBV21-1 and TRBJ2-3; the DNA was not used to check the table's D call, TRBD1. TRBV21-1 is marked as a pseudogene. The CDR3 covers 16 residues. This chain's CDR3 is CASSTYDRGLTDTQYF. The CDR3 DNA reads TGTGCCAGCAGCACCTACGACAGGGGGCTCACAGATACGCAGTATTTT.

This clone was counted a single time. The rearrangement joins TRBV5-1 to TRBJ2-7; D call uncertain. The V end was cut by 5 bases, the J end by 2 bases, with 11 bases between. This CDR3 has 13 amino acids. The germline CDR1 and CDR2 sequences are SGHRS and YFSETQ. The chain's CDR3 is CASRPSEAYEQYF. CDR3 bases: TGCGCCAGCAGACCCTCCGAAGCCTACGAGCAGTACTTC.

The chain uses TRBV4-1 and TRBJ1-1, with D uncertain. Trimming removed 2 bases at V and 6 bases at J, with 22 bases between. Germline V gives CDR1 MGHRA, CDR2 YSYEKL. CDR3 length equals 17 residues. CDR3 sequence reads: CASSQLSPGIGGSEAFF. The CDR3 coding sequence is TGCGCCAGCAGCCAACTCTCCCCCGGGATCGGTGGGTCTGAAGCTTTCTTT.

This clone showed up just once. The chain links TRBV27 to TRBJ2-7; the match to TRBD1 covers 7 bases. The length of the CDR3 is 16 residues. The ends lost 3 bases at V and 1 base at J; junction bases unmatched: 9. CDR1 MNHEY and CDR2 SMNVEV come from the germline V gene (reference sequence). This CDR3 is CASSLEAGTVSYEQYF. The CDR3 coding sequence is TGTGCCAGCAGTTTGGAAGCCGGGACAGTGTCCTACGAGCAGTACTTC.

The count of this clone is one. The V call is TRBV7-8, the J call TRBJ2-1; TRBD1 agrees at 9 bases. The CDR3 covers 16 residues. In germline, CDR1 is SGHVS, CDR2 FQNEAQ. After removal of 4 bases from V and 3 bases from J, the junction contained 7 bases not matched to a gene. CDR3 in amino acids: CASSSWTGADYNEQFF. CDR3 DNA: TGTGCCAGCAGCTCGTGGACAGGGGCGGACTACAATGAGCAGTTCTTC.